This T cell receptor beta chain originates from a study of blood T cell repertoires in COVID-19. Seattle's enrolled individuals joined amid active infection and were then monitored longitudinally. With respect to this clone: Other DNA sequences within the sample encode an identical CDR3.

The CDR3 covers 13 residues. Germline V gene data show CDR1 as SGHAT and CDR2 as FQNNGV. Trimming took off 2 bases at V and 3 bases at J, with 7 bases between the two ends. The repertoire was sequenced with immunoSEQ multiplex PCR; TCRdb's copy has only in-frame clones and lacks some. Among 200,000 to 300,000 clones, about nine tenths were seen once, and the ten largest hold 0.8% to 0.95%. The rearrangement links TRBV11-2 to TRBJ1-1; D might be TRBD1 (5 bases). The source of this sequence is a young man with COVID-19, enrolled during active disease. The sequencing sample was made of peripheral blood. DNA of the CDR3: TGTGCCAGCAGCTTAACGGGGGACACTGAAGCTTTCTTT. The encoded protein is CASSLTGDTEAFF.